This TCR beta chain was sequenced during a study of spatial heterogeneity in lung cancer. The sample holds many counts of this clonotype. CDR1 WNHNN and CDR2 SYGVQD come from the germline V gene (reference sequence). CDR3 size: 14 residues. V trimming: 6 bases; J trimming: 4 bases; junction bases outside the gene matches: 7. Specified time point: sample taken at primary tumor resection. TCRdb analysed the 5' RACE reads with MiXCR anew, one entry per CDR3 protein. The sample includes some 55,000 distinct CDR3 sequences, about 6.3% seen only once; the top ten take approximately 15%. The source material was PBMCs, sampled at surgery. This receptor was identified in a female donor with early-stage non-small cell lung cancer. This rearrangement joins TRBV10-1 to TRBJ2-5; 8 nucleotides agree with TRBD1. DNA of the CDR3: TGCGCCAGCAGCCAGGACAGGGTATCAGAGACCCAGTACTTC. It is translated as CASSQDRVSETQYF.